The 7 T cell receptor beta chains given below trace back to one sample, sequenced in a study of monozygotic twins with inflammatory bowel disease. TCRdb reprocessed the 5' RACE reads, keeping one entry per CDR3 protein, no DNA. This sample's clone table lists 90,000 to 110,000 distinct CDR3 sequences. What was sequenced was blood. These receptors originate from a human donor with ulcerative colitis or Crohn's disease, or a healthy co-twin of an affected twin (not recorded which).

This chain links TRBV6-4 with TRBJ2-1; TCRdb picks TRBD1, but there is no DNA to check that call. The CDR3 is 15 residues long. Germline V CDR1 and CDR2: MRHNA, SNTAGT. CDR3 region: CASSRGQGSYNEQFF.

V usage is TRBV19 and J usage is TRBJ1-1; the D gene TCRdb calls, TRBD1, cannot be checked with no DNA. Germline loops: CDR1 LNHDA, CDR2 SQIVND (reference sequence). CDR3 length equals 14 residues. The CDR3 spells CASSIDRTGGEAFF.

This rearrangement joins TRBV2 to TRBJ2-3; TCRdb's D gene call, TRBD2, goes unchecked for lack of DNA. The CDR3 is 14 residues long. Germline V CDR1 and CDR2: SNHLY, FYNNEI. CDR3 region: CATYRGGWADTQYF.

The gene calls are TRBV15 and TRBJ1-5. The germline V gene encodes CDR1 LNHNV and CDR2 YYDKDF (reference sequence). CDR3 length: 16 amino acids. The CDR3 sequence: CATSRDLGEFNQPQHF.

CDR3 sequence reads: CASTDPKGAYSNYGYTF. The chain couples TRBV4-2 to TRBJ1-2; absent DNA, TCRdb's TRBD1 call cannot be checked. The germline CDR1 and CDR2 sequences are LGHNA and YNFKEQ. The CDR3 covers 17 residues.

The chain carries TRBV28 and TRBJ2-7; the TCRdb call, TRBD1, lacks DNA for checking. Germline CDR1 is MDHEN and CDR2 is SYDVKM. The CDR3 length is 16 residues. CDR3: CASTPTPDFNSYEQYF.

V usage is TRBV5-1 and J usage is TRBJ1-2. Germline assignment: CDR1 SGHRS and CDR2 YFSETQ. This CDR3 contains 16 residues. CDR3 in amino acids: CASSKGTAHANYGYTF.